The T cell receptor beta chain under discussion was sequenced for a study of T cell repertoires in cytomegalovirus infection. Germline V gene data show CDR1 as SGHTA and CDR2 as FQGNSA. Trimming pared 5 bases from V and 2 bases from J, leaving 15 bases between. The CDR3 has 15 amino acids. TCRdb used MiXCR to reprocess the reads, holding one entry per CDR3 protein. The repertoire holds around 290,000 distinct CDR3 sequences, with about 23% as singletons. The sequence was obtained from a human donor in good health (CMV status not recorded). Some clones in this sample may be carry-over from other donors' samples. Source material: PBMCs. The gene calls are TRBV7-2 and TRBJ1-1; the D is unclear. DNA for the CDR3: TGTGCCAGCAGCCCCAGTCAGAGAAATAACACTGAAGCTTTCTTT. The encoded protein is CASSPSQRNNTEAFF.